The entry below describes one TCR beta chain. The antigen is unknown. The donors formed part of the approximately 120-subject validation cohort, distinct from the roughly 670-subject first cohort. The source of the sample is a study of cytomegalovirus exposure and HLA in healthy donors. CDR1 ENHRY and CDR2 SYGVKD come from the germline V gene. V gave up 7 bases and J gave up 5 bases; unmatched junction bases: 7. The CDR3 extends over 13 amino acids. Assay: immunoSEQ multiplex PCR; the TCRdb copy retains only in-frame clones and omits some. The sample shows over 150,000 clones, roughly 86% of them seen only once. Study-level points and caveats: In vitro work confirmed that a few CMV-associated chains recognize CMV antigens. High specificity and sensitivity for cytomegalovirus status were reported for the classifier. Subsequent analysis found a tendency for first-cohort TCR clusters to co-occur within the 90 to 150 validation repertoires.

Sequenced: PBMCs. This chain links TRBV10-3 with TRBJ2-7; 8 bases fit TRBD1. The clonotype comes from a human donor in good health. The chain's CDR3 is CAITRTGLDEQYF. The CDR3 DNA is TGTGCCATCACCCGGACAGGGCTTGACGAGCAGTACTTC.